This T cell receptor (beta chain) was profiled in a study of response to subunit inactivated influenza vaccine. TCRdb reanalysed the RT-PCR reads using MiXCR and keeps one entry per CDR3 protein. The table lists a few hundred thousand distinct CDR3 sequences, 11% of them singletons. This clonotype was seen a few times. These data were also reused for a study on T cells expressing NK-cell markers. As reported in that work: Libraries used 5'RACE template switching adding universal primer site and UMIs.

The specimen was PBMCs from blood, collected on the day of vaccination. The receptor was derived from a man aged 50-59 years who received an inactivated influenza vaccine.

The chain's CDR3 is CASSPQGQRNTEAFF. The CDR3, as DNA: TGTGCCAGCAGCCCGCAGGGACAGAGGAACACTGAAGCTTTCTTT. This chain joins TRBV3-1 and TRBJ1-1; 7 bases align to TRBD1. The CDR3 contains 15 residues. V lost 4 bases, J lost 1 base, and 6 bases stayed unmatched. Germline V gene lookup returns CDR1 LGHDT and CDR2 YNNKEL (reference sequence). The complete variable domain, with remaining parts taken from reference TRBV3-1 and TRBJ1-1, reads DTAVSQTPKYLVTQMGNDKSIKCEQNLGHDTMYWYKQDSKKFLKIMFSYNNKELIINETVPNRFSPKSPDKAHLNLHINSLELGDSAVYFCASSPQGQRNTEAFFGQGTRLTVV.